This passage covers 25 T cell receptor beta chains from one sample sequenced in a study of blood T cell repertoires in COVID-19 (TCRdb year 2020). Library prep was done by the immunoSEQ multiplex PCR assay. Sourced from immuneACCESS, this table was stored by TCRdb with only in-frame sequences that have V and J called. A share of the clones is absent; for the studies checked, an unresolved V gene accounts for under half, and the remainder has no known explanation. The sample records under 350,000 clones, roughly 91% of which are singletons. The leading ten clones occupy around 4.4% of the sample. Sequenced material: peripheral blood. The receptors stem from a man in his forties with acute or convalescent COVID-19.

The genes are TRBV2 and TRBJ1-1; D unresolved. The germline V gene has CDR1 SNHLY and CDR2 FYNNEI. The V end was cut by 2 bases, the J end by 5 bases, with 9 bases between. This CDR3 region has 13 residues. The CDR3 region has the DNA TGTGCCAGCAGTGAACTGCGGGGAACTGAAGCTTTCTTT. This translates into CASSELRGTEAFF.

V and J are TRBV24-1 and TRBJ1-2, with 9 nucleotides matching TRBD1. Trimming took 3 bases from V and 8 from J; bases not matched to a gene: 15. This CDR3 is built from 17 residues. The germline CDR1 and CDR2 sequences are KGHDR and SFDVKD. CDR3 nucleotide sequence: TGTGCCACCAGTGATAGGGTAGGAGGACAGGGGCTCGGAGGCTACACCTTC. It encodes CATSDRVGGQGLGGYTF.

The gene calls are TRBV21-1 and TRBJ2-7; the table's D call, TRBD1, has no DNA check behind it. TRBV21-1 counts as a pseudogene. The CDR3 has 15 residues. CDR3 coding DNA: TGTGCCTTACTCCCGGGGGACAGGCGCTCCTACGAGCAGTACTTC. Its protein product is CALLPGDRRSYEQYF.

The rearrangement uses TRBV24-1 and TRBJ2-2; tentatively, D is TRBD2 (6 bases). The length of the CDR3 is 15 residues. Trimming stripped 4 bases from V and 4 bases from J, with 12 bases between. Germline V gene lookup returns CDR1 KGHDR and CDR2 SFDVKD. The CDR3 DNA sequence: TGTGCCACCAGTGAATCGGGACTTCGCACCGGGGAGCTGTTTTTT. It encodes CATSESGLRTGELFF.

Only a few counts were recorded for this clone. The V call is TRBV3-1 (or the pseudogene TRBV3-2), the J call TRBJ1-1, with no clear D. CDR1 is LGHDT and CDR2 is YNNKEL in the germline V gene (reference sequence). Trimming took 4 bases from V and 4 from J, leaving 13 bases between them. The CDR3 is 14 residues long. CDR3 protein: CASSPMPGSTEAFF. The CDR3 DNA follows: TGTGCCAGCAGCCCAATGCCGGGGAGCACTGAAGCTTTCTTT.

The chain is built from TRBV12-3 or TRBV12-4 and TRBJ1-1, with D possibly matching TRBD1 (6 bases). The CDR3 contains 12 residues. V gave up 10 bases and J gave up 10 bases, with 19 bases separating them. The chain's CDR3 is CAISRGSSVAFF. DNA for the CDR3: TGTGCCATCTCCAGGGGTTCCTCAGTAGCTTTCTTT.

The chain combines TRBV6-1 with TRBJ1-1, with D possibly TRBD1 on 6 matching bases. Looked up from germline, CDR1 is MNHNS and CDR2 is SASEGT. Trimming cost V 3 bases and J 10 bases, with 15 bases left between them. The CDR3 extends over 13 amino acids. CDR3 loop: CASSEAAGRGAFF. The CDR3 DNA sequence: TGTGCCAGCAGTGAGGCCGCGGGCAGGGGAGCTTTCTTT.

About this clone itself: The junction differs from germline at one of its ends, possibly a read error. V usage is TRBV9 and J usage is TRBJ2-7; TRBD2 agrees at 10 bases. This CDR3 region has 15 residues. The germline V gene encodes CDR1 SGDLS and CDR2 YYNGEE. CDR3 bases: TGCGCCCGCCGCGCCGAGCGGGGGGGGGCTCACGAGCAGTACTTC. This gives the protein CARRAERGGAHEQYF.

This clone appeared a few times. V is TRBV2 and J is TRBJ1-1; a weak D match, TRBD1 (5 bases). Germline V gene lookup returns CDR1 SNHLY and CDR2 FYNNEI. The V gene lost 5 bases and the J gene lost 4 bases, with 17 bases spanning the gap. There are 15 residues in the CDR3. CDR3 residues: CASSPRGGRGTEAFF. CDR3 bases: TGTGCCAGCAGTCCCCGGGGAGGGAGGGGCACTGAAGCTTTCTTT.

This chain joins TRBV6-2 or TRBV6-3 and TRBJ2-1, with TRBD2 identical over 9 bases. V lost 2 bases to trimming and J lost 10 bases; unmatched junction nucleotides: 12. This CDR3 spans 16 amino acids. Germline V lookup: CDR1 MNHEY, CDR2 SVGEGT. The CDR3 bases are TGTGCCAGCAGTTACCCTCCGCGGGGGGGCTTCCAGGAGCAGTTCTTC. Amino acid sequence: CASSYPPRGGFQEQFF.

This chain joins TRBV9 and TRBJ2-7; possibly TRBD2 for D (5 bases). CDR1 is SGDLS, CDR2 YYNGEE, per germline. CDR3 size: 15 residues. Between the trimmed V and J ends, which lost 2 bases and 6 bases, there was a span of 18 bases. The CDR3 coding sequence is TGTGCCAGCAGCGTCGGACTTTCCCCGGGTTTCGAGCAGTACTTC. Its protein is CASSVGLSPGFEQYF.

J is TRBJ2-1 and V is TRBV4-1; D unclear. Looked up from germline, CDR1 is MGHRA and CDR2 is YSYEKL. This CDR3 has 15 residues. V lost 5 bases and J 6 bases, leaving 17 bases between the germline ends. The CDR3 loop reads CASSTNFSPGNEQFF. As DNA, the CDR3 is TGCGCCAGCAGCACAAACTTCAGTCCGGGCAATGAGCAGTTCTTC.

This chain links TRBV5-4 with TRBJ2-1; perhaps TRBD2 as D (6 bases). With 3 bases removed from V and 9 bases from J, the gap between germline ends came to 16 bases. Germline CDR1 SGHNT, CDR2 YYREEE (reference sequence). This CDR3 comprises 14 residues. CDR3 sequence: CASSSTTSTGEQFF. The CDR3, as DNA: TGTGCCAGCAGCTCTACTACTAGCACAGGTGAGCAGTTCTTC.

The genes are TRBV7-2 and TRBJ1-1; possible D gene TRBD1, 6 bases. Germline values: CDR1 SGHTA, CDR2 FQGNSA. This CDR3 region has 17 residues. Trimming took off 5 bases at V and 3 bases at J, with 22 bases between the two ends. CDR3 bases: TGTGCCAGCAGCGTACGGGGGGGGCTTCCGGAGCACACTGAAGCTTTCTTT. It translates to CASSVRGGLPEHTEAFF.

The chain couples TRBV9 to TRBJ2-5; 9 bases fit TRBD2. Germline loops: CDR1 SGDLS, CDR2 YYNGEE. V shed 3 bases and J 4 bases; nucleotides not matched to a gene: 10. The CDR3 is 16 residues long. The CDR3 DNA reads as TGTGCCAGCAGCGACAAGCGGGGGGCCTTTTTAGAGACCCAGTACTTC. Its protein is CASSDKRGAFLETQYF.

V is TRBV5-6 and J is TRBJ1-1, with D uncertain. The CDR3 is 14 amino acids. V gave up 5 bases and J gave up 0 bases, with 11 bases separating them. The germline V gene has CDR1 SGHDT and CDR2 YYEEEE. DNA for the CDR3: TGTGCCAGCAGACGGACTGAGATGAACACTGAAGCTTTCTTT. Translated, it gives CASRRTEMNTEAFF.

The rearrangement links TRBV29-1 to TRBJ1-5; 7 bases line up with TRBD1. The CDR3 loop spans 14 amino acids. The junction had 7 bases not matched to a gene; V was cut back by 7 bases and J by 1 base. Germline loops: CDR1 SQVTM, CDR2 ANQGSEA. The chain's CDR3 is CSASTGISNQPQHF. CDR3 nucleotides: TGCAGCGCCTCGACAGGGATCAGCAATCAGCCCCAGCATTTT.

The chain recombines TRBV5-5 with TRBJ2-1, with a weak D call TRBD2 (5 bases). Per germline, CDR1 SGHKS and CDR2 YYEKEE (reference sequence). CDR3 length: 12 residues. The V end was cut by 4 bases, the J end by 7 bases, with 9 bases between. The DNA of the CDR3 is TGTGCCAGCAGCCGGAGGCAAAATGAGCAGTTCTTC. It translates to CASSRRQNEQFF.

This chain connects TRBV2 to TRBJ1-5, with 7 bases that match TRBD1. In germline, CDR1 is SNHLY, CDR2 FYNNEI. CDR3 length: 14 residues. V lost 6 bases, J lost 4 bases, and 6 bases stayed unmatched. In DNA form, the CDR3 reads TGTGCCAGCAGCCGGACAGGCGCGAATCAGCCCCAGCATTTT. It encodes CASSRTGANQPQHF.

V is TRBV5-1 and J is TRBJ2-1; the D is unclear. The CDR3 length is 13 residues. The ends were cut back, 4 bases at V and 0 bases at J, with 5 bases in the middle. Germline V gene lookup returns CDR1 SGHRS and CDR2 YFSETQ. CDR3 sequence reads: CASSLSSYNEQFF. The CDR3 DNA follows: TGCGCCAGCAGCCTGAGCTCCTACAATGAGCAGTTCTTC.

The rearrangement links TRBV7-3 to TRBJ2-3, with 13 nucleotides matching TRBD2. CDR3 length: 17 residues. CDR1 and CDR2 from the germline V gene are SGHTA and FQGTGA. The J segment lost 6 bases and the V segment lost 4 bases, leaving 10 bases of the junction unmatched. CDR3: CASSSSTSGGPWDTQYF. As DNA, the CDR3 is TGTGCCAGCAGCTCTTCGACTAGCGGGGGGCCATGGGATACGCAGTATTTT.

This clone was picked up one time. The chain couples TRBV20-1 to TRBJ1-1, with no clear D. Per the germline V gene, CDR1 is DFQATT and CDR2 is SNEGSKA (reference sequence). The V end lost 3 bases, the J end lost 3 bases, and 14 bases lay between the germline ends. The CDR3 totals 14 residues. CDR3 nucleotide sequence: TGCAGTGCTAGTTTAAGTCGGAGAGACACTGAAGCTTTCTTT. Its protein product is CSASLSRRDTEAFF.

The chain links TRBV5-6 to TRBJ1-5; possible D gene TRBD1, 5 bases. CDR3 length: 15 amino acids. Looked up from germline, CDR1 is SGHDT and CDR2 is YYEEEE. V lost 0 bases and J lost 6, with 13 bases in between. CDR3 residues: CASSLAGINAQPQHF. The CDR3 bases are TGTGCCAGCAGCTTGGCAGGGATTAACGCTCAGCCCCAGCATTTT.

Concerning this clone itself: This CDR3 is also generated by other DNA sequences in the sample. This CDR3 reads CASSVGQGDTEAFF. In DNA, the CDR3 is TGTGCCAGCAGCGTTGGACAGGGGGACACTGAAGCTTTCTTT. The genes are TRBV9 and TRBJ1-1; 10 nucleotides agree with TRBD1. J was trimmed by 3 bases and V by 2 bases; bases with no gene match: 1. Germline CDR1 reads SGDLS; CDR2 reads YYNGEE. CDR3 length: 14 amino acids. Based on the CDR3 plus reference TRBV9 and TRBJ1-1, the full variable domain is DSGVTQTPKHLITATGQRVTLRCSPRSGDLSVYWYQQSLDQGLQFLIQYYNGEERAKGNILERFSAQQFPDLHSELNLSSLELGDSALYFCASSVGQGDTEAFFGQGTRLTVV.

The chain is built from TRBV24-1 and TRBJ2-3; 10 bases line up with TRBD1. V trimming: 3 bases; J trimming: 10 bases; junction bases outside the gene matches: 12. This CDR3 is built from 16 residues. The germline V gene encodes CDR1 KGHDR and CDR2 SFDVKD. The CDR3 sequence: CATSDKKGQGSPAQYF. In nucleotides, the CDR3 is TGTGCCACCAGTGATAAGAAGGGACAGGGGTCTCCTGCGCAGTATTTT.